Given below is one T cell receptor (beta chain) in context. This sample was taken from a study of blood T cell repertoires in COVID-19. About the research overall: The origin of the acute and convalescent COVID-19 samples was the United States, Italy and Spain.

Sequencing used immunoSEQ multiplex PCR; TCRdb keeps in-frame clones, though not all of them. The sample comprises about 37,000 clones, about 90% of which are singletons, and around 16% rests with the top ten. Trimming shortened V by 7 bases and J by 2 bases, and 11 bases separated the two germline ends. This CDR3 has 13 amino acids. The source material was peripheral blood. The receptor was isolated from a woman in her thirties in a cohort sampled during active COVID-19. This chain links TRBV12-3 or TRBV12-4 with TRBJ1-2; the D is unclear. The CDR3 bases are TGTGCCAGCACTCCTTGGCGGAACTATGGCTACACCTTC. Its protein product is CASTPWRNYGYTF.